This T cell receptor (beta chain) was captured in a study of cytomegalovirus exposure and HLA in healthy donors. The CDR3 sequence is 16 residues long. The V gene's germline CDR1 is LGHNA and CDR2 YNFKEQ. Trimming pared 4 bases from V and 5 bases from J, leaving 18 bases between. The PCR ran on 60 Vbeta and 13 Jbeta primers. TCRdb's copy holds only in-frame clones and misses some; the assay was immunoSEQ multiplex PCR. In the table there are about 160,000 clones, about four fifths of which are singletons. The sample was PBMCs. This TCR derives from a woman under 40 in good health and CMV-seropositive. The chain has TRBV4-2 and TRBJ2-1; D possibly corresponds to TRBD1 (6 bases). DNA of the CDR3: TGTGCCAGCAGCCCCTTAGCCGTTGCAGGGGACAATGAGCAGTTCTTC. Amino acids: CASSPLAVAGDNEQFF.